This T cell receptor beta chain came from a study of monozygotic twins with inflammatory bowel disease. Findings of the study overall: TCRbeta inverse Simpson diversity was decreased in IBD patients versus healthy co-twins. For IBD patients, clonotypes shared with others were fewer than for healthy twins, especially with disease activity.

The CDR3 length is 15 residues. Germline V gene data show CDR1 as DFQATT and CDR2 as SNEGSKA (reference sequence). With regard to this clonotype: Antigen unknown.

TCRdb re-called the 5' RACE reads, yielding one record per CDR3 amino acid sequence without DNA. This sample contains about 380,000 distinct CDR3 sequences. Whole blood supplied total RNA, and T cells were not sorted. This clonotype was sampled from a human donor with ulcerative colitis or Crohn's disease, or a healthy co-twin of an affected twin (not recorded which). The source material was blood. The chain links TRBV20-1 to TRBJ2-2; TCRdb gives TRBD1 as the D gene, but with no DNA this cannot be confirmed. CDR3 sequence: CSAPRGQGITGELFF.